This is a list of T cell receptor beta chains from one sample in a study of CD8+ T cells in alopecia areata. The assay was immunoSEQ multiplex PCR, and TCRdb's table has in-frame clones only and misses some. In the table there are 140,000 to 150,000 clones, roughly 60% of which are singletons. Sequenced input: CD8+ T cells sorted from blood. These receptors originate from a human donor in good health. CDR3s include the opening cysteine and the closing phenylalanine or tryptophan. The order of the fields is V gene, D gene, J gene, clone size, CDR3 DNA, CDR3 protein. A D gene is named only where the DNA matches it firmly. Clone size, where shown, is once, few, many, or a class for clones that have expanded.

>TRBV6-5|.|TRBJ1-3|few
TGTGCCAGCAGTTACTCGGGTACTGGAAACACCATATATTTT
CASSYSGTGNTIYF
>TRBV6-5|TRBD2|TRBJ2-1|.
TGTGCCAGCAGTTACGCGGGAGGAGCTAGTGAGCAGTTCTTC
CASSYAGGASEQFF
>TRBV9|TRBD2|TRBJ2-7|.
TGTGCCAGCAGCGCCAGTGTAGCGGGAGAAGGCGAGCAGTACTTC
CASSASVAGEGEQYF
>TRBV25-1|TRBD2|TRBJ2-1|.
TGTGCCAGCAGTGGATCGACTAGCGGGAAAAACAGAGGTGAGCAGTTCTTC
CASSGSTSGKNRGEQFF
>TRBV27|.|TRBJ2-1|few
TGTGCCAGCAGTTTGTACGTTGGCGATGAGCAGTTCTTC
CASSLYVGDEQFF
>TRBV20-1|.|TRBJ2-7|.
TGCAGTGCTCTCGGGGGCTACGAGCAGTACTTC
CSALGGYEQYF
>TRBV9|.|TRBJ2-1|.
TGTGCCAGCAGCGAGCAGAGCTCCTACAATGAGCAGTTCTTC
CASSEQSSYNEQFF
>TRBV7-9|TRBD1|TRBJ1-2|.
TGTGCCAGCAGCTTGGGACAGGGTAATGGCTACACCTTC
CASSLGQGNGYTF
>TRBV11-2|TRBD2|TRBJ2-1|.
TGTGCCAGCAGCTTCCGAGCGGGAGTGGCTTACAATGAGCAGTTCTTC
CASSFRAGVAYNEQFF
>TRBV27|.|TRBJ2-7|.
TGTGCCAGCTCAGGGAACGGCGACGAGCAGTACTTC
CASSGNGDEQYF
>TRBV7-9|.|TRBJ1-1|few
TGTGCCAGCACAACAGACAACACTGAAGCTTTCTTT
CASTTDNTEAFF
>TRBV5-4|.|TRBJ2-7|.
TGTGCCAGCAGCTTCTACCAGGGATCCTACGAGCAGTACTTC
CASSFYQGSYEQYF
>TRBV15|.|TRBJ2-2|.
TGTGCCACCAGCAGATCGGCTAGCCAATTTGGGGAGCTGTTTTTT
CATSRSASQFGELFF
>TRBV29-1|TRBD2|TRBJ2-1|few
TGCAGCGTTGAAGCTAGCGGACCTGACAATGAGCAGTTCTTC
CSVEASGPDNEQFF
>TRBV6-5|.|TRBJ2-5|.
TGTGCCAGCAGACAGGGCAACCAAGAGACCCAGTACTTC
CASRQGNQETQYF
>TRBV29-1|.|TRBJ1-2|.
TGCAGCGTTGAAGAGGACGACAACTATGGCTACACCTTC
CSVEEDDNYGYTF
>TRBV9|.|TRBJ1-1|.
TGTGCCATTCTGGGGGCTGAAGCTTTCTTT
CAILGAEAFF
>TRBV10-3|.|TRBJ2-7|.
TGTGCCATCAGTGAAAAACTCTACGAGCAGTACTTC
CAISEKLYEQYF
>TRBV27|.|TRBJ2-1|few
TGTGCCAGCAGTCGGGGCTACCGGGACGGCCCCTACAATGAGCAGTTCTTC
CASSRGYRDGPYNEQFF
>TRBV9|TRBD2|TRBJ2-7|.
TGTGCCAGCAGCGTAGGACTAGCGGGAGGAAACGAGCAGTACTTC
CASSVGLAGGNEQYF
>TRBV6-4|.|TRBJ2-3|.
TGTGCCAGCAGCCCCCTTGACGCCCCCACAGATACGCAGTATTTT
CASSPLDAPTDTQYF
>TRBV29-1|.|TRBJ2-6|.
TGCAGCGTTGAAGATCACGGCAGGGCGGGCACTGGGGCCAACGTCCTGACTTTC
CSVEDHGRAGTGANVLTF
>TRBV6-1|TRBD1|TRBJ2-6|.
TGTGCCAGCAGTGAAGTGGCCGGGACAGGGAGCTCTGGGGCCAACGTCCTGACTTTC
CASSEVAGTGSSGANVLTF
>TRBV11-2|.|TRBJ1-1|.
TGTGCCAGCAGCCCCGACGGGGGATCTGAAGCTTTCTTT
CASSPDGGSEAFF
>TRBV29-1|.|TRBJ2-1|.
TGCAGCGTTGAATCGGGTGAGCAGTTCTTC
CSVESGEQFF
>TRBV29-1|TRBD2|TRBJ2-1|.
TGCAGCGCCGTAAGCGGGACTTACAATGAGCAGTTCTTC
CSAVSGTYNEQFF
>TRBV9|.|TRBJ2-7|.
TGTGCCAGCAGCCCGGGCGGCTCCACCTACGAGCAGTACTTC
CASSPGGSTYEQYF
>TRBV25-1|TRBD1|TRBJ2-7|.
TGTGCCAGCAGCGCAGGGGGCCCCTACGAGCAGTACTTC
CASSAGGPYEQYF
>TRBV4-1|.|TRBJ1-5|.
TGCGCCAGCAGCCGTTCGACAGTTAGCAATCAGCCCCAGCATTTT
CASSRSTVSNQPQHF
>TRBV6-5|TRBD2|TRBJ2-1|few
TGTGCCAGCAGTTACTCGTCGACTAGCGGTCGTGGGCAGTTCTTC
CASSYSSTSGRGQFF
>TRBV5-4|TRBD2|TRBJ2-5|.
TGTGCCAGCAGCCGTTACCGGGAGGGCCCAGAGACCCAGTACTTC
CASSRYREGPETQYF
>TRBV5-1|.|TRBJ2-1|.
TGCGCCAGCAGAATGGAGGGCGGGCTGTACAATGAGCAGTTCTTC
CASRMEGGLYNEQFF
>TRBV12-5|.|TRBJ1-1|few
TGTGCTAGTGTCCAGGGGACCGCTGAAGCTTTCTTT
CASVQGTAEAFF
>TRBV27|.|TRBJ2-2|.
TGTGCCAGCAGTTTAGACAGACCATCGAACACCGGGGAGCTGTTTTTT
CASSLDRPSNTGELFF
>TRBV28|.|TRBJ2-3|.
TGTGCCAGCAACTTACTAGACGCTAGCACAGATACGCAGTATTTT
CASNLLDASTDTQYF
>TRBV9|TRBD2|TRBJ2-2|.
TGTGCCAGCAGCGTTTCGGGAGGCGGGGCCGGGGAGCTGTTTTTT
CASSVSGGGAGELFF
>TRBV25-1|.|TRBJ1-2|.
TGTGCCAGCAAAGGCGACATTATCTATGGCTACACCTTC
CASKGDIIYGYTF
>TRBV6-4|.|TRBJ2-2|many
TGTGCCAGCAGTGGGACAGACACCGGGGAGCTGTTTTTT
CASSGTDTGELFF
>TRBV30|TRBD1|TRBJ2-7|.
TGTGCCTGGAGTAGTGGGACAGGGGACTACGAGCAGTACTTC
CAWSSGTGDYEQYF
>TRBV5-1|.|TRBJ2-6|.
TGCGCCAGCAGCTTTCCTACAGGGACTGGGGCCAACGTCCTGACTTTC
CASSFPTGTGANVLTF
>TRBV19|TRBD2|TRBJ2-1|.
TGTGCCAGTAGTCCAAGCGGGAGCTCCTACAATGAGCAGTTCTTC
CASSPSGSSYNEQFF
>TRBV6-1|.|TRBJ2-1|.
TGTGCCAGCAGTGAAGTCAGGGGCTCCTACAATGAGCAGTTCTTC
CASSEVRGSYNEQFF
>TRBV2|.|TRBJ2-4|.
TGTGCCACCACCGGCGACAAGGGGAACATTCAGTACTTC
CATTGDKGNIQYF
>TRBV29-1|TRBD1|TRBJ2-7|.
TGCAGCGTAGGTACGGGACAGTCCTACGAGCAGTACTTC
CSVGTGQSYEQYF